Presented here are 26 T cell receptor beta chains from one specimen sequenced in a study of blood T cell repertoires in COVID-19 (dated by TCRdb to 2020 to 2022). Library generation was performed with the immunoSEQ multiplex PCR assay. Entries here come from immuneACCESS through TCRdb and include only in-frame sequences with V and J called. Some clones fail to appear in such tables; in the studies checked, an unresolved V gene covers under half of the shortfall, and the cause of the remainder is unknown. The sample table contains tens of thousands of clones; only one count was recorded for about 79% of them. The ten largest clones represent roughly 4.2% of the sample. Specimen: peripheral blood. Source of these receptors: a woman in her fifties or sixties with acute or convalescent COVID-19.

This clone was observed a few times. The chain links TRBV6-1 to TRBJ1-5, with TRBD1 matching over 8 bases. J lost 6 bases, V lost 3 bases, and 10 bases had no gene match. This CDR3 contains 16 residues. The germline CDR1 and CDR2 sequences are MNHNS and SASEGT. The CDR3 DNA reads as TGTGCCAGCAGTGACCGAAGACAGGGGTGGATTCAGCCCCAGCATTTT. This sequence encodes CASSDRRQGWIQPQHF.

This clone was seen a few times. The chain uses TRBV4-2 and TRBJ1-1; TRBD1 matches 10 bases. The CDR3 runs to 13 residues. Germline trimming cut 3 bases from V and 8 bases from J; bases unmatched to any gene: 3. The germline CDR1 and CDR2 sequences are LGHNA and YNFKEQ. DNA of the CDR3: TGTGCCAGCAGCCAGGGGACAGGGGTAGAAGCTTTCTTT. Translating gives CASSQGTGVEAFF.

This chain connects TRBV7-9 to TRBJ2-1, with TRBD1 matching over 7 bases. The CDR3 runs to 15 residues. CDR1 is SEHNR and CDR2 is FQNEAQ in the germline V gene (reference sequence). The junction had 8 bases not matched to a gene; V was cut back by 4 bases and J by 5 bases. CDR3 sequence reads: CASSSQGVRNNEQFF. CDR3 nucleotide sequence: TGTGCCAGCAGCTCCCAGGGGGTACGGAACAATGAGCAGTTCTTC.

The V call is TRBV7-3, the J call TRBJ1-1, with TRBD1 identical over 11 bases. The ends lost 5 bases at V and 4 bases at J; junction bases unmatched: 6. Germline CDR1 SGHTA, CDR2 FQGTGA. CDR3 length: 15 residues. CDR3 sequence (DNA): TGTGCCAGCAGCGGGGACAGGGGGTCGGGCACTGAAGCTTTCTTT. Amino acids: CASSGDRGSGTEAFF.

V usage is TRBV3-1 (or the pseudogene TRBV3-2) and J usage is TRBJ1-6, with D possibly matching TRBD1 (5 bases). CDR1 and CDR2 from the germline V gene are LGHDT and YNNKEL (reference sequence). CDR3 length: 15 amino acids. V lost 4 bases and J lost 2, with 9 bases in between. This chain's CDR3 is CASSPQGTYNSPLHF. The DNA of the CDR3 is TGTGCCAGCAGCCCGCAGGGAACCTATAATTCACCCCTCCACTTT.

This chain uses TRBV6-5 with TRBJ2-1; D call uncertain. CDR1 and CDR2 from the germline V gene are MNHEY and SVGAGI. Trimming cost V 8 bases and J 5 bases, with 7 bases left between them. This CDR3 is 11 amino acids long. The CDR3 is CASSRNNEQFF. In nucleotides, the CDR3 is TGTGCCAGCTCCCGTAACAATGAGCAGTTCTTC.

The chain combines TRBV5-1 with TRBJ2-6; no reliable D call. Deletions cut 5 bases from V and 4 bases from J, with 13 bases between. In germline, CDR1 is SGHRS, CDR2 YFSETQ. The CDR3 sequence is 15 residues long. CDR3 DNA: TGCGCCAGCAGGGGCGACACAACAGGGGCCAACGTCCTGACTTTC. It translates to CASRGDTTGANVLTF.

This rearrangement joins TRBV6-5 to TRBJ1-1, with a weak D call TRBD1 (5 bases). V dropped 0 bases and J dropped 8 bases, with 19 bases sitting between them. This CDR3 is built from 16 residues. Germline CDR1 MNHEY, CDR2 SVGAGI. As DNA, the CDR3 is TGTGCCAGCAGTTACTCGAGGTCTGGCGGGGGGGTGGAAGCTTTCTTT. Translated: CASSYSRSGGGVEAFF.

The chain uses TRBV28 and TRBJ1-6; 7 bases map to TRBD1. The germline V gene has CDR1 MDHEN and CDR2 SYDVKM. The V and J ends lost 8 bases and 3 bases, in that order; junction bases with no gene match: 16. This CDR3 region has 18 residues. CDR3 sequence reads: CASCADRDPRFYNSPLHF. DNA of the CDR3: TGTGCCAGCTGTGCTGACAGGGACCCCCGGTTCTATAATTCACCCCTCCACTTT.

The genes are TRBV10-3 and TRBJ1-1; no definite D call. V was clipped by 9 bases and J by 1 base, with 15 bases between them. The length of the CDR3 is 14 residues. CDR1 ENHRY and CDR2 SYGVKD come from the germline V gene. DNA of the CDR3: TGTGCCATTCATGAAAGACTGGGGAACACTGAAGCTTTCTTT. It encodes CAIHERLGNTEAFF.

The V call is TRBV5-6, the J call TRBJ1-2; D unclear. This CDR3 has 13 amino acids. Germline CDR1 SGHDT, CDR2 YYEEEE. The ends were cut back, 5 bases at V and 2 bases at J, with 10 bases in the middle. In DNA form, the CDR3 reads TGTGCCAGCAGAACGGCGGGAAACTATGGCTACACCTTC. As protein: CASRTAGNYGYTF.

The V call is TRBV5-6, the J call TRBJ2-2; maybe TRBD1 (5 bases). V lost 0 bases and J lost 6, with 15 bases in between. CDR3 length: 16 amino acids. Germline V gene data show CDR1 as SGHDT and CDR2 as YYEEEE. This chain's CDR3 is CASSLVGVRSPGELFF. As DNA, the CDR3 is TGTGCCAGCAGCTTGGTAGGGGTCAGATCGCCCGGGGAGCTGTTTTTT.

V is TRBV5-1 and J is TRBJ1-3; no firm D call. In germline, CDR1 is SGHRS, CDR2 YFSETQ. The CDR3 runs to 15 residues. V lost 3 bases and J 0 bases, leaving 10 bases between the germline ends. CDR3 loop: CASSSAGSSGNTIYF. For the CDR3, the DNA is TGCGCCAGCAGCTCCGCCGGGAGCTCTGGAAACACCATATATTTT.

This clone was seen a handful of times. The genes are TRBV19 and TRBJ1-4; 8 positions match TRBD1. Germline-derived CDR1 and CDR2 are LNHDA and SQIVND (reference sequence). CDR3 length: 14 amino acids. V gave up 5 bases and J gave up 2 bases; unmatched junction bases: 1. The CDR3 here is CASSPGGTNEKLFF. DNA of the CDR3: TGTGCCAGTAGTCCAGGGGGCACTAATGAAAAACTGTTTTTT.

The chain recombines TRBV19 with TRBJ1-5, with 8 bases lining up with TRBD1. The CDR3 extends over 15 amino acids. In germline, CDR1 is LNHDA, CDR2 SQIVND (reference sequence). V was pared by 3 bases and J by 11 bases, with 12 bases of the junction left unmatched. The CDR3 protein is CASSMIGQGAYAQHF. CDR3 nucleotide sequence: TGTGCCAGTAGTATGATAGGGCAGGGGGCTTATGCCCAGCATTTT.

This chain uses TRBV21-1 with TRBJ2-1; the table calls TRBD2, which could not be checked here. TRBV21-1 is tagged as a pseudogene. The CDR3 contains 16 residues. The CDR3 spells CASSATLADSYNEQFF. CDR3 in DNA: TGTGCCAGCAGCGCTACTCTAGCGGACTCCTACAATGAGCAGTTCTTC.

This clone occurred a few times. The DNA for the CDR3 is TGCGCCAGCAGCCAGGCAGTTGGACCCCTCCACTTT. Its protein is CASSQAVGPLHF. The chain links TRBV4-1 to TRBJ1-6; D remains ambiguous. In germline, CDR1 is MGHRA, CDR2 YSYEKL. With 3 bases removed from V and 12 bases from J, the gap between germline ends came to 9 bases. The CDR3 loop spans 12 amino acids.

This clone was observed a few times. J is TRBJ1-1 and V is TRBV29-1, with 7 bases identical to TRBD1. Unmatched junction bases numbered 5, after V lost 7 bases and J lost 0 bases. The CDR3 runs 13 residues. The germline V gene has CDR1 SQVTM and CDR2 ANQGSEA. CDR3 DNA sequence: TGCAGCGCTGACAGGGAGGTGAACACTGAAGCTTTCTTT. Its protein is CSADREVNTEAFF.

The CDR3 region has the DNA TGTGCCAGCTCACCAAGGAGAAATTCACCCCTCCACTTT. Its translation: CASSPRRNSPLHF. The rearrangement uses TRBV18 and TRBJ1-6; unclear D gene. The CDR3 totals 13 residues. CDR1 is KGHSH, CDR2 LQKENI, per germline. With 2 bases removed from V and 7 bases from J, the gap between germline ends came to 6 bases.

The sample holds one count of this clone. The chain recombines TRBV9 with TRBJ1-2; possible D gene TRBD1, 5 bases. CDR1 is SGDLS, CDR2 YYNGEE, per germline. CDR3 size: 16 residues. Trimming pared 3 bases from V and 0 bases from J, leaving 15 bases between. Written as DNA, the CDR3 is TGTGCCAGCAGCGACCCACAGGAACCCACTAACTATGGCTACACCTTC. Its translation: CASSDPQEPTNYGYTF.

This rearrangement joins TRBV28 to TRBJ1-2; TRBD1 is a possible D gene (5 bases). Germline V lookup: CDR1 MDHEN, CDR2 SYDVKM. The CDR3 has 16 residues. The V gene lost 5 bases and the J gene lost 4 bases, with 20 bases spanning the gap. The CDR3 sequence is CASSTRGMGQSYGYTF. The CDR3 DNA reads as TGTGCCAGCAGTACAAGGGGTATGGGGCAGAGCTATGGCTACACCTTC.

The gene calls are TRBV6-2 or TRBV6-3 and TRBJ1-2, with 7 bases lining up with TRBD1. This CDR3 region has 13 residues. Germline V CDR1 and CDR2: MNHEY, SVGEGT. V lost 5 bases to trimming and J lost 2 bases; unmatched junction nucleotides: 2. The CDR3 region is CASSQQGNYGYTF. Here the CDR3 DNA reads TGTGCCAGCAGTCAACAGGGGAACTATGGCTACACCTTC.

The chain has TRBV9 and TRBJ2-2, with D perhaps TRBD1 (6 bases). V shed 8 bases and J shed 0 bases, with 11 bases lying between them. The CDR3 is 14 residues long. Germline CDR1 is SGDLS and CDR2 is YYNGEE. The CDR3 nucleotides read TGTGCCAGTGGGGGCAGAACGAACACCGGGGAGCTGTTTTTT. Amino acid sequence: CASGGRTNTGELFF.

This chain connects TRBV7-8 to TRBJ2-7; 7 positions match TRBD1. After removal of 2 bases from V and 2 bases from J, the junction contained 6 bases not matched to a gene. Per germline, CDR1 SGHVS and CDR2 FQNEAQ. The CDR3 totals 15 residues. CDR3 sequence: CASSLLDREPYEQYF. As DNA, the CDR3 is TGTGCCAGCAGCTTACTCGACAGGGAGCCCTACGAGCAGTACTTC.

This chain connects TRBV28 to TRBJ1-4; 10 bases line up with TRBD1. Germline assignment: CDR1 MDHEN and CDR2 SYDVKM. This CDR3 region has 15 residues. V lost 5 bases and J lost 10; bases outside the gene matches: 10. The CDR3 coding sequence is TGTGCCAGCAGTCCGAGGACAGGGGGAATTGGAAAACTGTTTTTT. Its protein is CASSPRTGGIGKLFF.

This chain uses TRBV5-1 with TRBJ2-1; 7 nucleotides line up with TRBD2. Losses at the gene ends were 6 bases for V and 2 bases for J; bases not matched to a gene: 8. Germline loops: CDR1 SGHRS, CDR2 YFSETQ. This CDR3 region has 15 residues. The CDR3 coding sequence is TGCGCCAGCACCTCGGCGGGGGATGCCTACAATGAGCAGTTCTTC. Translated: CASTSAGDAYNEQFF.